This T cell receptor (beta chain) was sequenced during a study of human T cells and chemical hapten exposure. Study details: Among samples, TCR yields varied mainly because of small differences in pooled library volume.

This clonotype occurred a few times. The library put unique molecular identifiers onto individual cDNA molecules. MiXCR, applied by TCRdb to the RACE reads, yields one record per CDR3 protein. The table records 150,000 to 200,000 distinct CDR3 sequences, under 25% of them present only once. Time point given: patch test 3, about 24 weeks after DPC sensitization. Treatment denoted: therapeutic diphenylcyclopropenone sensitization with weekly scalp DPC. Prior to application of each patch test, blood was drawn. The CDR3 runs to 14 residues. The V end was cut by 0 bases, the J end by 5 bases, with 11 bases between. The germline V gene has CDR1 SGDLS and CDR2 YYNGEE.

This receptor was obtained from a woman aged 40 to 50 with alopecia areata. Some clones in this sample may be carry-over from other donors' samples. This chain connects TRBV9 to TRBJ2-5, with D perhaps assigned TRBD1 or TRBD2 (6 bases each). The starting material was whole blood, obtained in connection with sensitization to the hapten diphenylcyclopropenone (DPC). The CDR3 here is CASSVDSGGETQYF. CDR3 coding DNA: TGTGCCAGCAGCGTAGATTCCGGGGGCGAGACCCAGTACTTC.